This is a list of T cell receptor beta chains from one sample in a study of blood T cell repertoires in COVID-19. Repertoires were generated with immunoSEQ multiplex PCR, while TCRdb's copy carries only in-frame clones and drops some. The data show nearly 300,000 clones, with about 87% seen just once and 5.5% to 8% held by the top ten. Specimen: peripheral blood. Every receptor here comes from a woman in her thirties who had recovered from COVID-19. Both conserved end residues are part of each CDR3. Fields, in order: V gene, CDR3 length, D gene, J gene, clone size, CDR3 protein, CDR3 DNA. A D gene is named only where the DNA matches it firmly. The listing skips clone size in some rows; elsewhere it reads once, few, many or a size class.

v_gene: TRBV18; len: 14; d_gene: TRBD1; j_gene: TRBJ1-2; abundance: -; CDR3aa: CASSPGTGDFGYTF; CDR3nt: TGTGCCAGCTCCCCGGGGACAGGGGACTTTGGCTACACCTTC
v_gene: TRBV7-2; len: 12; d_gene: -; j_gene: TRBJ1-1; abundance: once; CDR3aa: CASSLVLTEAFF; CDR3nt: TGTGCCAGCAGCTTGGTCCTAACTGAAGCTTTCTTT
v_gene: TRBV10-3; len: 13; d_gene: -; j_gene: TRBJ1-1; abundance: -; CDR3aa: CAISLAGPTEAFF; CDR3nt: TGTGCCATCAGTCTAGCTGGTCCCACTGAAGCTTTCTTT
v_gene: TRBV29-1; len: 14; d_gene: TRBD1; j_gene: TRBJ1-5; abundance: -; CDR3aa: CSVGNRGHAEPQHF; CDR3nt: TGCAGCGTTGGTAACAGGGGGCACGCTGAGCCCCAGCATTTT
v_gene: TRBV19; len: 15; d_gene: -; j_gene: TRBJ1-1; abundance: -; CDR3aa: CASSIDRHMNTEAFF; CDR3nt: TGTGCCAGTAGTATAGACAGACACATGAACACTGAAGCTTTCTTT
v_gene: TRBV9; len: 15; d_gene: -; j_gene: TRBJ1-2; abundance: -; CDR3aa: CASSTQGNPLYGYTF; CDR3nt: TGTGCCAGCAGCACTCAGGGAAACCCGCTGTATGGCTACACCTTC
v_gene: TRBV14; len: 16; d_gene: -; j_gene: TRBJ1-4; abundance: -; CDR3aa: CASSSSPGGSVEKLFF; CDR3nt: TGTGCCAGCAGCTCGTCCCCCGGGGGGTCTGTTGAAAAACTGTTTTTT
v_gene: TRBV7-9; len: 12; d_gene: TRBD1; j_gene: TRBJ1-1; abundance: -; CDR3aa: CASDRGNTEAFF; CDR3nt: TGTGCCAGTGACAGGGGGAACACTGAAGCTTTCTTT
v_gene: TRBV6-6; len: 14; d_gene: TRBD1; j_gene: TRBJ2-1; abundance: -; CDR3aa: CASRPGQGAREQFF; CDR3nt: TGTGCCAGCAGACCGGGACAGGGGGCGCGGGAGCAGTTCTTC
v_gene: TRBV5-4; len: 17; d_gene: -; j_gene: TRBJ1-4; abundance: once; CDR3aa: CASSLGLSGGMAEKLFF; CDR3nt: TGTGCCAGCAGCTTGGGGCTCTCTGGAGGCATGGCTGAAAAACTGTTTTTT
v_gene: TRBV10-3; len: 12; d_gene: -; j_gene: TRBJ1-5; abundance: -; CDR3aa: CATMGGGQPQHF; CDR3nt: TGTGCCACCATGGGGGGGGGACAGCCCCAGCATTTT
v_gene: TRBV29-1; len: 13; d_gene: -; j_gene: TRBJ1-5; abundance: once; CDR3aa: CSAWAGVNQPQHF; CDR3nt: TGCAGCGCCTGGGCAGGGGTCAATCAGCCCCAGCATTTT
v_gene: TRBV5-4; len: 17; d_gene: -; j_gene: TRBJ1-2; abundance: few; CDR3aa: CASSLESWMYREGGYTF; CDR3nt: TGTGCCAGCAGCTTGGAGTCGTGGATGTACCGCGAGGGTGGCTACACCTTC
v_gene: TRBV28; len: 13; d_gene: TRBD1; j_gene: TRBJ1-2; abundance: -; CDR3aa: CASSSTGGYGYTF; CDR3nt: TGTGCCAGCAGTTCCACAGGGGGTTATGGCTACACCTTC
v_gene: TRBV3-1/TRBV3-2; len: 17; d_gene: -; j_gene: TRBJ2-3; abundance: once; CDR3aa: CASSQDRVASSTDTQYF; CDR3nt: TGTGCCAGCAGCCAAGATAGGGTAGCGAGTAGCACAGATACGCAGTATTTT
v_gene: TRBV18; len: 15; d_gene: -; j_gene: TRBJ1-2; abundance: -; CDR3aa: CASSPSDRLNYGYTF; CDR3nt: TGTGCCAGCTCACCAAGCGACAGGTTGAACTATGGCTACACCTTC
v_gene: TRBV7-9; len: 12; d_gene: -; j_gene: TRBJ2-7; abundance: -; CDR3aa: CASSPGAREQYF; CDR3nt: TGTGCCAGCAGCCCTGGGGCTCGCGAGCAGTACTTC
v_gene: TRBV7-2; len: 17; d_gene: TRBD2; j_gene: TRBJ2-3; abundance: -; CDR3aa: CASSLAPAGGQSDTQYF; CDR3nt: TGTGCCAGCAGCTTAGCCCCAGCGGGGGGGCAGTCAGATACGCAGTATTTT
v_gene: TRBV18; len: 15; d_gene: -; j_gene: TRBJ1-1; abundance: -; CDR3aa: CASSPQGKQGSEAFF; CDR3nt: TGTGCCAGCTCACCGCAAGGAAAACAGGGATCTGAAGCTTTCTTT
v_gene: TRBV29-1; len: 12; d_gene: TRBD2; j_gene: TRBJ2-7; abundance: -; CDR3aa: CSVEQRGGEQYF; CDR3nt: TGCAGCGTTGAACAGCGGGGTGGAGAGCAGTACTTC
v_gene: TRBV15; len: 12; d_gene: -; j_gene: TRBJ2-5; abundance: -; CDR3aa: CATSRGLETQYF; CDR3nt: TGTGCCACCAGCAGGGGACTAGAGACCCAGTACTTC
v_gene: TRBV5-1; len: 17; d_gene: TRBD2; j_gene: TRBJ2-3; abundance: -; CDR3aa: CASSLESATGGTDTQYF; CDR3nt: TGCGCCAGCAGCTTGGAATCTGCTACGGGGGGAACAGATACGCAGTATTTT
v_gene: TRBV19; len: 13; d_gene: -; j_gene: TRBJ1-5; abundance: -; CDR3aa: CASSYFFGQPQHF; CDR3nt: TGTGCCAGTAGTTACTTTTTCGGGCAGCCCCAGCATTTT
v_gene: TRBV21-1; len: 14; d_gene: -; j_gene: TRBJ1-2; abundance: -; CDR3aa: CASSKGGSDYGYTF; CDR3nt: TGTGCCAGCAGCAAAGGAGGGTCAGACTATGGCTACACCTTC
v_gene: TRBV2; len: 16; d_gene: TRBD2; j_gene: TRBJ2-2; abundance: -; CDR3aa: CASSKLAGVGTGELFF; CDR3nt: TGTGCCAGCAGCAAGCTAGCGGGGGTTGGGACCGGGGAGCTGTTTTTT
v_gene: TRBV6-4; len: 17; d_gene: -; j_gene: TRBJ1-1; abundance: -; CDR3aa: CASSDDRLQVLNTEAFF; CDR3nt: TGTGCCAGCAGTGACGACCGATTACAGGTACTGAACACTGAAGCTTTCTTT
v_gene: TRBV5-1; len: 13; d_gene: -; j_gene: TRBJ2-7; abundance: -; CDR3aa: CASSLEQTYEQYF; CDR3nt: TGCGCCAGCAGCTTGGAACAGACCTACGAGCAGTACTTC
v_gene: TRBV11-2; len: 14; d_gene: -; j_gene: TRBJ1-2; abundance: -; CDR3aa: CASSFRDLTGGYTF; CDR3nt: TGTGCCAGCAGCTTCCGGGACCTTACAGGGGGCTACACCTTC
v_gene: TRBV3-1/TRBV3-2; len: 12; d_gene: -; j_gene: TRBJ1-5; abundance: -; CDR3aa: CASSLSDQPQHF; CDR3nt: TGTGCCAGCAGCCTTAGCGATCAGCCCCAGCATTTT
v_gene: TRBV5-1; len: 16; d_gene: TRBD1; j_gene: TRBJ2-6; abundance: -; CDR3aa: CASSSGQYSGANVLTF; CDR3nt: TGCGCCAGCAGCTCGGGACAGTACTCTGGGGCCAACGTCCTGACTTTC
v_gene: TRBV27; len: 14; d_gene: TRBD1; j_gene: TRBJ1-2; abundance: once; CDR3aa: CASSLDRGGYGYTF; CDR3nt: TGTGCCAGCAGTTTAGACAGGGGGGGCTATGGCTACACCTTC
v_gene: TRBV5-5; len: 14; d_gene: -; j_gene: TRBJ2-4; abundance: once; CDR3aa: CASSLTPGKNIQYF; CDR3nt: TGTGCCAGCAGCTTGACGCCAGGGAAAAACATTCAGTACTTC
v_gene: TRBV7-3; len: 17; d_gene: TRBD1; j_gene: TRBJ2-3; abundance: -; CDR3aa: CASSLTTGTGGTDTQYF; CDR3nt: TGTGCCAGCAGCCTAACTACCGGGACAGGGGGCACAGATACGCAGTATTTT
v_gene: TRBV9; len: 15; d_gene: -; j_gene: TRBJ2-3; abundance: -; CDR3aa: CASSPFQTSTDTQYF; CDR3nt: TGTGCCAGCAGCCCGTTTCAGACTAGCACAGATACGCAGTATTTT
v_gene: TRBV21-1; len: 16; d_gene: -; j_gene: TRBJ2-2; abundance: -; CDR3aa: CASSSRTGLGTGELFF; CDR3nt: TGTGCCAGCAGCTCCCGGACAGGGCTGGGCACCGGGGAGCTGTTTTTT
v_gene: TRBV5-6; len: 14; d_gene: TRBD1; j_gene: TRBJ1-2; abundance: few; CDR3aa: CASSLVQGDYGYTF; CDR3nt: TGTGCCAGCAGCTTGGTCCAGGGGGACTATGGCTACACCTTC
v_gene: TRBV11-2; len: 14; d_gene: -; j_gene: TRBJ1-1; abundance: -; CDR3aa: CASSLAPGNTEAFF; CDR3nt: TGTGCCAGCAGCTTAGCGCCGGGGAACACTGAAGCTTTCTTT
v_gene: TRBV4-1; len: 15; d_gene: -; j_gene: TRBJ1-2; abundance: -; CDR3aa: CASSQGTGLADGYTF; CDR3nt: TGCGCCAGCAGCCAAGGTACGGGGTTGGCGGATGGCTACACCTTC
v_gene: TRBV5-5; len: 16; d_gene: TRBD2; j_gene: TRBJ2-5; abundance: -; CDR3aa: CASSPGSSGLGETQYF; CDR3nt: TGTGCCAGCAGCCCTGGTTCTAGCGGGTTGGGAGAGACCCAGTACTTC
v_gene: TRBV4-2; len: 13; d_gene: -; j_gene: TRBJ1-1; abundance: -; CDR3aa: CASSRPGDTEAFF; CDR3nt: TGTGCCAGCAGCCGCCCCGGGGACACTGAAGCTTTCTTT
v_gene: TRBV19; len: 15; d_gene: TRBD1; j_gene: TRBJ1-5; abundance: -; CDR3aa: CASSIGQGGNQPQHF; CDR3nt: TGTGCCAGTAGTATAGGACAGGGGGGCAATCAGCCCCAGCATTTT
v_gene: TRBV19; len: 15; d_gene: -; j_gene: TRBJ1-4; abundance: -; CDR3aa: CASSPRGGSNEKLFF; CDR3nt: TGTGCCAGTAGTCCTCGGGGTGGGTCTAATGAAAAACTGTTTTTT
v_gene: TRBV28; len: 17; d_gene: TRBD1; j_gene: TRBJ1-1; abundance: -; CDR3aa: CASSSLGTAGANTEAFF; CDR3nt: TGTGCCAGCAGTTCCCTCGGGACAGCAGGGGCTAACACTGAAGCTTTCTTT
v_gene: TRBV6-2/TRBV6-3; len: 20; d_gene: -; j_gene: TRBJ2-2; abundance: once; CDR3aa: CASSYSPPFYHNANTGELFF; CDR3nt: TGTGCCAGCAGTTACTCGCCTCCTTTTTATCACAATGCGAACACCGGGGAGCTGTTTTTT
v_gene: TRBV5-6; len: 14; d_gene: -; j_gene: TRBJ2-5; abundance: -; CDR3aa: CASRASDTQETQYF; CDR3nt: TGTGCCAGCAGAGCCTCGGACACACAAGAGACCCAGTACTTC
v_gene: TRBV30; len: 15; d_gene: TRBD1; j_gene: TRBJ1-2; abundance: -; CDR3aa: CAWGARDRIYYGYTF; CDR3nt: TGTGCCTGGGGGGCCCGGGACAGGATATACTATGGCTACACCTTC